This entry describes one T cell receptor (beta chain). Its antigen is unidentified. This entry comes from a study of T cell responses to AZD1222 COVID-19 vaccine. General study points: The donors showed a predominance of white British ancestry and of females, with possible underestimation of clonal diversity. Following two doses of AZD1222, Spike-specific TCR breadth and depth rose.

Assay: immunoSEQ multiplex PCR; the TCRdb copy retains only in-frame clones and omits some. The sample yields about 160,000 clones, about nine tenths seen once. CDR1 is MNHNY and CDR2 is SVGAGI in the germline V gene (reference sequence). The CDR3 is 14 residues long. Between the trimmed V and J ends, which lost 10 bases and 2 bases, there was a span of 15 bases. The clonotype originates from an adult in good health. The sample was peripheral blood, taken on day 0 of AZD1222 vaccination. The rearrangement links TRBV6-6 to TRBJ1-3; no firm D call. DNA of the CDR3: TGTGCCACCCTGGAGAGTCAACCTGGAAACACCATATATTTT. It specifies CATLESQPGNTIYF.